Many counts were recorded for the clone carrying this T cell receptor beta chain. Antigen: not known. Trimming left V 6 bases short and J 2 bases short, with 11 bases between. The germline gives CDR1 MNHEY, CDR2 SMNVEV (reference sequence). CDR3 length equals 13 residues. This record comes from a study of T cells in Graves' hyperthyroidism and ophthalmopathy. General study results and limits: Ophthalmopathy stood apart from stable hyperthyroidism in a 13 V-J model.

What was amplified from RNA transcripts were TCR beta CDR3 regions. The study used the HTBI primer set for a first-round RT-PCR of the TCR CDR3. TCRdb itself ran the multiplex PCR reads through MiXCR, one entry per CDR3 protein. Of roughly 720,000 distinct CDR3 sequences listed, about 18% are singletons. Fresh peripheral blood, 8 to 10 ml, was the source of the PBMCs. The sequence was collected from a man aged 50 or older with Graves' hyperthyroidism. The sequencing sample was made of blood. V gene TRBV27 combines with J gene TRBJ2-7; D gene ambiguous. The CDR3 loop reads CASSLTPTYEQYF. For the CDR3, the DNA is TGTGCCAGCAGCTTAACCCCAACCTACGAGCAGTACTTC.